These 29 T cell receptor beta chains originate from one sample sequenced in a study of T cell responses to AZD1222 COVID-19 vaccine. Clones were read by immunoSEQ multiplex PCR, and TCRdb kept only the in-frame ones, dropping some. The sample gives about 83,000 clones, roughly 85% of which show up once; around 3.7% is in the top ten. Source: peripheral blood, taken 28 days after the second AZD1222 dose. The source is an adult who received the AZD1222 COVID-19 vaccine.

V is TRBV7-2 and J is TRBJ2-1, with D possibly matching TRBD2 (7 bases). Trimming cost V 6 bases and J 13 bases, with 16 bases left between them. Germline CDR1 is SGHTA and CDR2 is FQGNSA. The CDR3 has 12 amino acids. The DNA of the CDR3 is TGTGCCAGCAGTCCCGACGGGGGGCATCAGTTCTTC. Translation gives CASSPDGGHQFF.

For the CDR3, the DNA is TGTGCCAGTAGTGGCGGAACCGGGGCCAACGTCCTGACTTTC. This translates into CASSGGTGANVLTF. The chain employs TRBV19 and TRBJ2-6; D is ambiguous. Trimming left V 5 bases short and J 4 bases short, with 9 bases between. Germline V CDR1 and CDR2: LNHDA, SQIVND (reference sequence). The length of the CDR3 is 14 residues.

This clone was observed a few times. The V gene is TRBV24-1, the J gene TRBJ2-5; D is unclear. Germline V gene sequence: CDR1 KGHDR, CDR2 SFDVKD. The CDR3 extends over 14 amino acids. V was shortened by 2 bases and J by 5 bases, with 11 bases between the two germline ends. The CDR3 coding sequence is TGTGCCACCAGTGATTCCCTCGACATGGAGACCCAGTACTTC. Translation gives CATSDSLDMETQYF.

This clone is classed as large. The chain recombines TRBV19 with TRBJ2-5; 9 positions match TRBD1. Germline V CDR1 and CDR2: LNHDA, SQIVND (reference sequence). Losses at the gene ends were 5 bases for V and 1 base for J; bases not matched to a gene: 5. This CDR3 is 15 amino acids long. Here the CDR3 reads CASSGTGSRQETQYF. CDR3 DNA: TGTGCCAGTAGTGGGACAGGGTCCCGCCAAGAGACCCAGTACTTC.

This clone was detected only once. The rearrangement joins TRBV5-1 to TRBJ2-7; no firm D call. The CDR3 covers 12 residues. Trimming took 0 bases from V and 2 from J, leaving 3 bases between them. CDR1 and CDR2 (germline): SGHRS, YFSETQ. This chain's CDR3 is CASSLVAYEQYF. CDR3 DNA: TGCGCCAGCAGCTTGGTGGCCTACGAGCAGTACTTC.

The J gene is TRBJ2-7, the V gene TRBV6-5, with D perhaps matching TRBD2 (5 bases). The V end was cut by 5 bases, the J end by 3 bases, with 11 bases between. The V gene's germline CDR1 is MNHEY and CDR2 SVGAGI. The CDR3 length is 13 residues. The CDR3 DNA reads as TGTGCCAGCAGTCGCGGGTCCAACTACGAGCAGTACTTC. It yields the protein CASSRGSNYEQYF.

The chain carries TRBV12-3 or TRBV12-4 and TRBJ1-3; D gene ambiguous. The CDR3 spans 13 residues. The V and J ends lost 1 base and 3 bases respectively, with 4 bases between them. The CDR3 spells CASSLGGGNTIYF. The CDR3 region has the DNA TGTGCCAGCAGTTTAGGCGGTGGAAACACCATATATTTT.

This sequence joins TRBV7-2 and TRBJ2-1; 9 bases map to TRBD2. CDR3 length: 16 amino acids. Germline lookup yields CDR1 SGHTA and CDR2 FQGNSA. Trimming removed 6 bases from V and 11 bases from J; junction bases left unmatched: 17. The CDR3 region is CASRATGGGAHGQQFF. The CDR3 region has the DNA TGTGCCAGCAGGGCTACTGGCGGGGGGGCCCACGGCCAGCAGTTCTTC.

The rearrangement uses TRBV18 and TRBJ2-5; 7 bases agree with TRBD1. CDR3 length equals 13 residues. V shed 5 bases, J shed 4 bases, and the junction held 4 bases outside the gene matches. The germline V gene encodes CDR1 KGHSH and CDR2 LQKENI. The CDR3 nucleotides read TGTGCCAGCTCAGAAGGGGGCAGAGAGACCCAGTACTTC. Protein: CASSEGGRETQYF.

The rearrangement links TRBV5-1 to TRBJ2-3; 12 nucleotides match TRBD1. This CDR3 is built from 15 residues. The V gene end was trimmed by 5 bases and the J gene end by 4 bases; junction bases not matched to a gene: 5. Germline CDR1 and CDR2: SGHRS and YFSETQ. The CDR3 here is CASSPGTGGADTQYF. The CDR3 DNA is TGCGCCAGCAGTCCAGGGACAGGGGGCGCAGATACGCAGTATTTT.

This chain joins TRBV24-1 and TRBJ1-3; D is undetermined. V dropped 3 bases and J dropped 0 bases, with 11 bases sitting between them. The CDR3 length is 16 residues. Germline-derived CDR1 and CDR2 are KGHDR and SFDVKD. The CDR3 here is CATSDTDPRSGNTIYF. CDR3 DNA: TGTGCCACCAGTGATACGGACCCGCGCTCTGGAAACACCATATATTTT.

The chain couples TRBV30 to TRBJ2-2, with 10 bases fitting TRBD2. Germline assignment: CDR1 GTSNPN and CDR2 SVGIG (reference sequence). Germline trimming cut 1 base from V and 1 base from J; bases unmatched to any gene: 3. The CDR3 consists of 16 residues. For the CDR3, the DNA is TGTGCCTGGAGTGGAGCGGGAGGGGGGAACACCGGGGAGCTGTTTTTT. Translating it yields CAWSGAGGGNTGELFF.

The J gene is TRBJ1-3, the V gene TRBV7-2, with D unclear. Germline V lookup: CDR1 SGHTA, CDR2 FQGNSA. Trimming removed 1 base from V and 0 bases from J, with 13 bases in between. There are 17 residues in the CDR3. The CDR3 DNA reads TGTGCCAGCAGCTTAGATAGCGGTGTGGGCTCTGGAAACACCATATATTTT. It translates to CASSLDSGVGSGNTIYF.

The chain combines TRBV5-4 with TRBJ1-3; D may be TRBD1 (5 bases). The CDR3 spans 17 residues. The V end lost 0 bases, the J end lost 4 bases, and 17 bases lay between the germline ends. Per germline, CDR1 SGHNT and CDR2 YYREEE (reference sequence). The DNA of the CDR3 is TGTGCCAGCAGCTTGGAACAGGCCGTGAGCTCCGGAAACACCATATATTTT. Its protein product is CASSLEQAVSSGNTIYF.

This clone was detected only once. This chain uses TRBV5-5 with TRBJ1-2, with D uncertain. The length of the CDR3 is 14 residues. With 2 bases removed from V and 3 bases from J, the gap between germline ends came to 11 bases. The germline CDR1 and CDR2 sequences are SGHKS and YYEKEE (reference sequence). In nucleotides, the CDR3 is TGTGCCAGCAGCTTCTGGACCGTGGACTATGGCTACACCTTC. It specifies CASSFWTVDYGYTF.

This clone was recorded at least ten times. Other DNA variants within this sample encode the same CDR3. The CDR3 sequence: CASSLGQGIGNTIYF. The CDR3 DNA sequence: TGTGCCAGCAGCTTGGGACAGGGGATTGGAAACACCATATATTTT. The J gene is TRBJ1-3, the V gene TRBV5-4; 8 positions agree with TRBD1. The V segment lost 0 bases and the J segment 3 bases; nucleotides outside the gene matches: 2. In germline, CDR1 is SGHNT, CDR2 YYREEE (reference sequence). The CDR3 loop spans 15 amino acids.

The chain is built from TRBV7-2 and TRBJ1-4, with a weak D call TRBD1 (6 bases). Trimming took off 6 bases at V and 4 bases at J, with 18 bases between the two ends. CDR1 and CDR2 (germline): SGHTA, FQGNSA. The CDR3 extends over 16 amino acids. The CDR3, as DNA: TGTGCCAGCAGTCGAGGGGGGGTCAGGAGTAATGAAAAACTGTTTTTT. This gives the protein CASSRGGVRSNEKLFF.

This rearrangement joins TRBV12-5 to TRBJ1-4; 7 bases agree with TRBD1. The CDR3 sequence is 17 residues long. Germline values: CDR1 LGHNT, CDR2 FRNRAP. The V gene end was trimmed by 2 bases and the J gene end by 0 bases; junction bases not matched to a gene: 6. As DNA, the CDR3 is TGTGCTAGTGGTTTGACCTCACAGGGGCCAACTAATGAAAAACTGTTTTTT. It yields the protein CASGLTSQGPTNEKLFF.

The CDR3 bases are TGTGCCAGCAGCGCGGTCGGACTAGCGGAGACCTACGAGCAGTACTTC. Protein product: CASSAVGLAETYEQYF. The J gene is TRBJ2-7, the V gene TRBV9; 10 nucleotides agree with TRBD2. Trimming removed 3 bases from V and 2 bases from J; junction bases left unmatched: 8. From germline, CDR1 is SGDLS and CDR2 YYNGEE. The CDR3 has 16 amino acids.

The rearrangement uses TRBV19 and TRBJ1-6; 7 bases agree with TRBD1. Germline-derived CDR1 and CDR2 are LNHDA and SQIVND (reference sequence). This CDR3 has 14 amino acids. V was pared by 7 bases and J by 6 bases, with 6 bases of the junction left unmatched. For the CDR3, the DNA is TGTGCCAGTAACCAGGGACAGATTAATTCACCCCTCCACTTT. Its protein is CASNQGQINSPLHF.

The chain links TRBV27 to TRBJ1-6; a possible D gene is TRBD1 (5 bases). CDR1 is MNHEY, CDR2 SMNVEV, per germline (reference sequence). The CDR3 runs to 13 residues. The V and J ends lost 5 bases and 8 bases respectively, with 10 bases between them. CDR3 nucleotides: TGTGCCAGCAGTCTCAGGGAATATTCACCCCTCCACTTT. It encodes CASSLREYSPLHF.

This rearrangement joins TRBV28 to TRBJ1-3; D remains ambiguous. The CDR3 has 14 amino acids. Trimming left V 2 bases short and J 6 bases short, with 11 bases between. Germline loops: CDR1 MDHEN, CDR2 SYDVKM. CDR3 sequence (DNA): TGTGCCAGCAGTTTAAATGCATATGAAAACACCATATATTTT. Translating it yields CASSLNAYENTIYF.

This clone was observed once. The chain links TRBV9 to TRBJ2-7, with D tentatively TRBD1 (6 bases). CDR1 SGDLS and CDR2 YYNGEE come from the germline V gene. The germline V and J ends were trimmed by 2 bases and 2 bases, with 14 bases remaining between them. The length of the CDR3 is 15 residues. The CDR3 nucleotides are TGTGCCAGCAGCGTGACCGGGACACCAGCCTACGAGCAGTACTTC. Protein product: CASSVTGTPAYEQYF.

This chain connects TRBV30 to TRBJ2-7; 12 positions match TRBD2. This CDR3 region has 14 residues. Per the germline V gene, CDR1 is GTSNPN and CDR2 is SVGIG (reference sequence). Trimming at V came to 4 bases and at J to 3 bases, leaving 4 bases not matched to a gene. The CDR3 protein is CAWTSGRALYEQYF. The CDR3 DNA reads TGTGCCTGGACTAGCGGGAGGGCCCTCTACGAGCAGTACTTC.

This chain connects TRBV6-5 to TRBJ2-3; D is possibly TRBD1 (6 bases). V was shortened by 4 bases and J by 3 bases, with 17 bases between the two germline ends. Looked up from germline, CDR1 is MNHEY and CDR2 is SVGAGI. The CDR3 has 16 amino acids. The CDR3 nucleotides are TGTGCCAGCAGTTCCATGACAGGAGGCGGGACAGATACGCAGTATTTT. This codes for CASSSMTGGGTDTQYF.

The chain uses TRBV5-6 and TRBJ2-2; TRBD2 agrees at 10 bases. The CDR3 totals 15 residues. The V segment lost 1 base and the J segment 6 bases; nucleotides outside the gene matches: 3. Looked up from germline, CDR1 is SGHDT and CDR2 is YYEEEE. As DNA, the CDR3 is TGTGCCAGCAGCTTGATCAGCGGGGGGGCCGGGGAGCTGTTTTTT. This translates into CASSLISGGAGELFF.

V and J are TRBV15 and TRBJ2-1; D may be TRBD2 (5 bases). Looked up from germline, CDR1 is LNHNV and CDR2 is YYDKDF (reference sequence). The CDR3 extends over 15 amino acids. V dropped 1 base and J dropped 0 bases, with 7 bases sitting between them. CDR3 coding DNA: TGTGCCACCAGCAGAGTCCGGGACTCCTACAATGAGCAGTTCTTC. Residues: CATSRVRDSYNEQFF.

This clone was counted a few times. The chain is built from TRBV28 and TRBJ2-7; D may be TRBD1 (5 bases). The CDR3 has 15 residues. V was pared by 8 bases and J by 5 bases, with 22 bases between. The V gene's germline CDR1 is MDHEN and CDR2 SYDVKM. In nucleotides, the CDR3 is TGTGCCAGCCGGGTTTTGGAGCAGGGTGCCCACGAGCAGTACTTC. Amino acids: CASRVLEQGAHEQYF.

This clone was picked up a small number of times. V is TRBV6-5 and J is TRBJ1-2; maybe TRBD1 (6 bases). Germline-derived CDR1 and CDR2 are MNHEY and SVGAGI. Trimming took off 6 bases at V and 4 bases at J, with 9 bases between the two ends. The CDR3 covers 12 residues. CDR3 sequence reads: CASRTGTYGYTF. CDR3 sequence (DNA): TGTGCCAGCAGGACAGGAACCTATGGCTACACCTTC.